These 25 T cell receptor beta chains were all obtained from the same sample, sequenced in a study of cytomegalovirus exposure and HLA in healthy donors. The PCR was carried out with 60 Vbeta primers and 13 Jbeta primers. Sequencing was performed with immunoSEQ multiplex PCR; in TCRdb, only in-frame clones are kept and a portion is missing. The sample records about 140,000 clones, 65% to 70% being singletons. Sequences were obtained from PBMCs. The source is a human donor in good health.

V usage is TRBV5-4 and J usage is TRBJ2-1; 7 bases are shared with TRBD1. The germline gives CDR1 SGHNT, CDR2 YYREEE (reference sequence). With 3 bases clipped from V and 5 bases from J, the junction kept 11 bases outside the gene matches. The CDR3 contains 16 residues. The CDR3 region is CASSYAGTVGDNEQFF. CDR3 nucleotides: TGTGCCAGCAGCTACGCCGGGACAGTGGGGGACAATGAGCAGTTCTTC.

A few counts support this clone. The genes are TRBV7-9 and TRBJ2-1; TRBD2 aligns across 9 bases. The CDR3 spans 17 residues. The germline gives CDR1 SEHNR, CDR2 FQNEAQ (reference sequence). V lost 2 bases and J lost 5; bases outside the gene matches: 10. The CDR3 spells CASSLIGSGSLHNEQFF. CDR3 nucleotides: TGTGCCAGCAGCTTAATTGGTAGCGGGAGCCTCCACAATGAGCAGTTCTTC.

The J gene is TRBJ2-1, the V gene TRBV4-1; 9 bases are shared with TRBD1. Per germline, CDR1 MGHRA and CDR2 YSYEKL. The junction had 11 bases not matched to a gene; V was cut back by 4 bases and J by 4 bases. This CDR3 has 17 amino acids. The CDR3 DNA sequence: TGCGCCAGCAGCCCCGGAGGGACAGGGAACATTTACAATGAGCAGTTCTTC. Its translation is CASSPGGTGNIYNEQFF.

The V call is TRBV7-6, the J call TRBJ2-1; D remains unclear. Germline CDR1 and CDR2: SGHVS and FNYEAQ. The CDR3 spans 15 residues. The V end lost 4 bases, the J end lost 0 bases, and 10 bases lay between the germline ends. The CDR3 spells CASSSAPSSYNEQFF. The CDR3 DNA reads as TGTGCCAGCAGCTCTGCTCCCAGCTCCTACAATGAGCAGTTCTTC.

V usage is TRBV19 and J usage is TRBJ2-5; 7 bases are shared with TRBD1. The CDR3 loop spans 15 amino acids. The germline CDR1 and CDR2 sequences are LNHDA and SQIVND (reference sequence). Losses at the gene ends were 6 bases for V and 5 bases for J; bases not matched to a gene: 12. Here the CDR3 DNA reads TGTGCCAGTAGCTTTGAGACAGGGTGGGGGGAGACCCAGTACTTC. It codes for CASSFETGWGETQYF.

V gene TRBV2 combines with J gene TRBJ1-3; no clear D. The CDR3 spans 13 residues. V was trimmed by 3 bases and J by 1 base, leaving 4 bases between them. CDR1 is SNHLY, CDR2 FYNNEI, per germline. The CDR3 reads CASSDGSGNTIYF. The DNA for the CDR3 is TGTGCCAGCAGTGACGGTTCTGGAAACACCATATATTTT.

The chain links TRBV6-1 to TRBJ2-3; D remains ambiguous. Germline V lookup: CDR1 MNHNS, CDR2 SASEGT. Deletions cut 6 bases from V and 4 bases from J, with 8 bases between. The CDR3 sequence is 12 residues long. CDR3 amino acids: CASRALADTQYF. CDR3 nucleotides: TGTGCCAGCAGGGCATTGGCAGATACGCAGTATTTT.

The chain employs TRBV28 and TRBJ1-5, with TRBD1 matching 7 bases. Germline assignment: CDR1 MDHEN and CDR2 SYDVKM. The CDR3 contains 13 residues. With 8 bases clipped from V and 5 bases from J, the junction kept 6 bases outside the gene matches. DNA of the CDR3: TGTGCCAGCTCCAGGGGGTGGTATCAGCCCCAGCATTTT. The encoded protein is CASSRGWYQPQHF.

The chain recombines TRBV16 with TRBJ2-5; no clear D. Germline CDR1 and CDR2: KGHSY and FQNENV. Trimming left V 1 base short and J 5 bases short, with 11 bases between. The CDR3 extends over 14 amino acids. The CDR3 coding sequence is TGTGCCAGCAGCCAATACACCCTCGGGGAGACCCAGTACTTC. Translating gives CASSQYTLGETQYF.

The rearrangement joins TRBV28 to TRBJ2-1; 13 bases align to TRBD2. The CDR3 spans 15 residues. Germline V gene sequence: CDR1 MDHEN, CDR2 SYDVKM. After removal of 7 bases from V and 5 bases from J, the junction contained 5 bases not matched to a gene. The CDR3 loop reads CASKLGLAGNNEQFF. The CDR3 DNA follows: TGTGCCAGCAAACTGGGACTAGCGGGAAACAATGAGCAGTTCTTC.

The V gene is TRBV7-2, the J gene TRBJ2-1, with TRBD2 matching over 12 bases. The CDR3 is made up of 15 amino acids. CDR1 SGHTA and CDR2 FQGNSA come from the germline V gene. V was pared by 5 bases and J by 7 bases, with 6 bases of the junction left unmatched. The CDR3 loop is CASSLRLAGENEQFF. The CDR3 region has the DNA TGTGCCAGCAGCCTAAGACTAGCGGGAGAGAATGAGCAGTTCTTC.

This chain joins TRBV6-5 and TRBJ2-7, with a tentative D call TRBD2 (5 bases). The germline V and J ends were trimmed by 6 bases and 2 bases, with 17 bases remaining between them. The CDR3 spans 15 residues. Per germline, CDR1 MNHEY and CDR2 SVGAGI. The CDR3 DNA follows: TGTGCCAGCAGACCTCCGGGAAAGTTGGCCTACGAGCAGTACTTC. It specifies CASRPPGKLAYEQYF.

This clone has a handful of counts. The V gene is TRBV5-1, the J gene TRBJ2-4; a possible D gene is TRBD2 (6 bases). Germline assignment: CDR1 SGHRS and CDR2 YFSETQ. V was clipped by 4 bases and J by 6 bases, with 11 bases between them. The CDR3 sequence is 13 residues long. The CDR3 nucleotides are TGCGCCAGCAGCCGGGAGAGCGGAAACATTCAGTACTTC. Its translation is CASSRESGNIQYF.

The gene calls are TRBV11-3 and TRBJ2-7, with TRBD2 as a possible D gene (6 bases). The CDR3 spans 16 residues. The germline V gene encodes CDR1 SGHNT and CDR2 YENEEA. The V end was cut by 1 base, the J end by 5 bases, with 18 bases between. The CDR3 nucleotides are TGTGCCAGCAGCTTAGTGGGAGGAAGAGGTATCGACGAGCAGTACTTC. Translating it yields CASSLVGGRGIDEQYF. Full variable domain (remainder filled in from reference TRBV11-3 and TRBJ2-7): EAGVVQSPRYKIIEKKQPVAFWCNPISGHNTLYWYLQNLGQGPELLIRYENEEAVDDSQLPKDRFSAERLKGVDSTLKIQPAELGDSAVYLCASSLVGGRGIDEQYFGPGTRLTVT.

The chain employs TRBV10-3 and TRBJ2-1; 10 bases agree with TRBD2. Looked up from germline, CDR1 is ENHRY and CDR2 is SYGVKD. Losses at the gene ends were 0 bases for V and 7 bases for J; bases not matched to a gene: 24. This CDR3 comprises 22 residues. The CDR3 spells CAISESGGSRASGSLRGNEQFF. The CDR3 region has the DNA TGTGCCATCAGTGAGTCTGGAGGCTCAAGGGCTAGCGGGAGTCTTAGGGGAAATGAGCAGTTCTTC.

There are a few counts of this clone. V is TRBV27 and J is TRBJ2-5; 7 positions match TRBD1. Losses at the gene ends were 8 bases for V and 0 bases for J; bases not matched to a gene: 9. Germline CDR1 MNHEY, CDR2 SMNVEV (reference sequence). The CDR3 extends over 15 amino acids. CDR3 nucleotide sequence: TGTGCCAGCGGACGACAGGGACGTTACCAAGAGACCCAGTACTTC. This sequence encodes CASGRQGRYQETQYF.

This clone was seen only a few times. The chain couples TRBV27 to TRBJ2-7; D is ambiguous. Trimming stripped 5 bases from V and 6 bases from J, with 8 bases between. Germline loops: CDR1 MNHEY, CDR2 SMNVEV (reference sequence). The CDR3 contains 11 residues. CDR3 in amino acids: CASSGGGEQYF. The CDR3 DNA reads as TGTGCCAGCAGTGGCGGCGGCGAGCAGTACTTC.

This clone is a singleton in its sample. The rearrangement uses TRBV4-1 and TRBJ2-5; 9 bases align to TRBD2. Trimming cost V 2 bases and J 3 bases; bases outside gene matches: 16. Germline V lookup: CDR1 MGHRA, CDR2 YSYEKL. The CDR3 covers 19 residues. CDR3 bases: TGCGCCAGCAGCCAATTAAAGGGGCTAGCGGGGATTTATAAAGAGACCCAGTACTTC. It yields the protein CASSQLKGLAGIYKETQYF.

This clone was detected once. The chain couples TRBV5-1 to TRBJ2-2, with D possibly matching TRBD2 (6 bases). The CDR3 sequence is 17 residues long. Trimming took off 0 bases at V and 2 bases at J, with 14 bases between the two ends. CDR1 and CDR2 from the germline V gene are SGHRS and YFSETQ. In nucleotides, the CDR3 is TGCGCCAGCAGCTTGGCCCCGCTAGCGTCCAACACCGGGGAGCTGTTTTTT. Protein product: CASSLAPLASNTGELFF.

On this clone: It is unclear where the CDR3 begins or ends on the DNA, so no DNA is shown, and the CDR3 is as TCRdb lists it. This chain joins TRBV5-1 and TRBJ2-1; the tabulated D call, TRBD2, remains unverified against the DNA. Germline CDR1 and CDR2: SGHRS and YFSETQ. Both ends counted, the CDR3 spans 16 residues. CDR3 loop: CASSPYAVAGGTRAIF.

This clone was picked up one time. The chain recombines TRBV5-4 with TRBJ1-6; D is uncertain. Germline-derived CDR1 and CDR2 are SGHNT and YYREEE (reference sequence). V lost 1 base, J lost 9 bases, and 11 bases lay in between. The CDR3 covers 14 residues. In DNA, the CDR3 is TGTGCCAGCAGCTTGCGTAGTGGACTTTCACCCCTCCACTTT. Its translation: CASSLRSGLSPLHF.

CDR3: CASSHLAGAYNEQFF. CDR3 in DNA: TGTGCCAGCAGCCACCTAGCGGGAGCCTACAATGAGCAGTTCTTC. V is TRBV25-1 and J is TRBJ2-1, with 10 bases matching TRBD2. J gave up 2 bases and V 6 bases, and 4 bases lay outside the gene matches. The germline V gene encodes CDR1 MGHDK and CDR2 SYGVNS. This CDR3 comprises 15 residues. The full variable domain, with the rest looked up from reference TRBV25-1 and TRBJ2-1, is EADIYQTPRYLVIGTGKKITLECSQTMGHDKMYWYQQDPGMELHLIHYSYGVNSTEKGDLSSESTVSRIRTEHFPLTLESARPSHTSQYLCASSHLAGAYNEQFFGPGTRLTVL.

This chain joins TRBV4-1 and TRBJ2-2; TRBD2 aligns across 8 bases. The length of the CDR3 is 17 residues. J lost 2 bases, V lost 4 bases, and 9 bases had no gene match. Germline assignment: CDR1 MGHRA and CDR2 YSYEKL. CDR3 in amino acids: CASSPIAGTVNTGELFF. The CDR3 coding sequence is TGCGCCAGCAGCCCGATAGCGGGAACGGTAAACACCGGGGAGCTGTTTTTT.

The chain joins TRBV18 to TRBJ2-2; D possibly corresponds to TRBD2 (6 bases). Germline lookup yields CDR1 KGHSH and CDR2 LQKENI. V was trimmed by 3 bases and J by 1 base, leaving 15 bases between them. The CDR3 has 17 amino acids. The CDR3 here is CASSPAWRGLNTGELFF. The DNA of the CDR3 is TGTGCCAGCTCACCGGCTTGGAGGGGATTGAACACCGGGGAGCTGTTTTTT. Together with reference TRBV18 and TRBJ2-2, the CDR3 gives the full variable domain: NAGVMQNPRHLVRRRGQEARLRCSPMKGHSHVYWYRQLPEEGLKFMVYLQKENIIDESGMPKERFSAEFPKEGPSILRIQQVVRGDSAAYFCASSPAWRGLNTGELFFGEGSRLTVL.

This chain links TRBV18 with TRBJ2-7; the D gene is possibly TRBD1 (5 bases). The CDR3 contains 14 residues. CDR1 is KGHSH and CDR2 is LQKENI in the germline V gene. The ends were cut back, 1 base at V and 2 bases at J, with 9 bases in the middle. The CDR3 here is CASSPLDRTYEQYF. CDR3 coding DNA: TGTGCCAGCTCACCACTCGACAGAACCTACGAGCAGTACTTC.